This TCR beta chain was recorded in a study of blood T cell repertoires in COVID-19. This clone is a singleton in its sample. CDR1 and CDR2 (germline): LNHNV, YYDKDF (reference sequence). This CDR3 contains 13 residues. The V end lost 0 bases, the J end lost 6 bases, and 9 bases lay between the germline ends. In the authors' workflow: Reference gene primer amplification in the assay estimated nucleated cell counts. Here immunoSEQ multiplex PCR was the method, and the copy in TCRdb shows in-frame clones only, minus some. The V and J calls and clone size come from that table; D and trimming were worked out from the DNA. Of roughly 26,000 clones in the sample, 66% were seen once.

Source material: peripheral blood. This receptor was identified in a man aged 55-75 years with active or convalescent COVID-19. The genes are TRBV15 and TRBJ2-7; D possibly corresponds to TRBD2 (6 bases). The CDR3 nucleotides read TGTGCCACCAGCAGAGATCTACTAGCCGAGCAGTACTTC. The encoded protein is CATSRDLLAEQYF.